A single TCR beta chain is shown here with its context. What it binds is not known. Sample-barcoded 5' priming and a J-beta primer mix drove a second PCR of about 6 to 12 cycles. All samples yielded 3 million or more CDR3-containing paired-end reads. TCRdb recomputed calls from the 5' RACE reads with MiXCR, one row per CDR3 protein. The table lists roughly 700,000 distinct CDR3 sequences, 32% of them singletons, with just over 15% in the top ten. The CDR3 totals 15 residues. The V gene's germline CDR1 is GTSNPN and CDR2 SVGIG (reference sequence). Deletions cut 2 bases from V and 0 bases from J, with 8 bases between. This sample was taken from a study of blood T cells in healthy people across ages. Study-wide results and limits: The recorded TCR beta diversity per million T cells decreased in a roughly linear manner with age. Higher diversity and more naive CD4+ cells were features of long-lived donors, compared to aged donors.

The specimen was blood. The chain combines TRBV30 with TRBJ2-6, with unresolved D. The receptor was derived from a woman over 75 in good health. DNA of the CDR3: TGTGCCTGGAGTCAAGTGAGCTCTGGGGCCAACGTCCTGACTTTC. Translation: CAWSQVSSGANVLTF.